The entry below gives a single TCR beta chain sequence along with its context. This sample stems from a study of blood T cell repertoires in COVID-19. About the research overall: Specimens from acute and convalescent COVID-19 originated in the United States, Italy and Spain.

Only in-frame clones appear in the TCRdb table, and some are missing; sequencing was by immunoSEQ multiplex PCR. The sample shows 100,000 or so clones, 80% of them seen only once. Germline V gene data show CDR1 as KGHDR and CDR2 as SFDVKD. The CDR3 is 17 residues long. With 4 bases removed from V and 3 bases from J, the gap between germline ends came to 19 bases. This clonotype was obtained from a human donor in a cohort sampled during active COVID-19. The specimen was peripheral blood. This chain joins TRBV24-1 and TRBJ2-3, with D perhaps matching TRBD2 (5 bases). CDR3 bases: TGTGCCACCAGTGACTATTGGGGAACAAGGAGGACAGATACGCAGTATTTT. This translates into CATSDYWGTRRTDTQYF.